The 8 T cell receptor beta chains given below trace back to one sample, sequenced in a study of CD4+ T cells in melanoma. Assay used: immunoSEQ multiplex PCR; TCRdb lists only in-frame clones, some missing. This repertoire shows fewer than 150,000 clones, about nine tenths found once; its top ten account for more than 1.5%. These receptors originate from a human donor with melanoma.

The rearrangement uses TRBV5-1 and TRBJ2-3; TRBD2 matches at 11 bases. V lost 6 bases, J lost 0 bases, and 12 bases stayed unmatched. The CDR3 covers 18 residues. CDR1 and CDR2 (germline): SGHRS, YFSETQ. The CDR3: CASNFGTSGGTSTDTQYF. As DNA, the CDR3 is TGCGCCAGCAATTTTGGAACTAGCGGGGGAACTAGCACAGATACGCAGTATTTT.

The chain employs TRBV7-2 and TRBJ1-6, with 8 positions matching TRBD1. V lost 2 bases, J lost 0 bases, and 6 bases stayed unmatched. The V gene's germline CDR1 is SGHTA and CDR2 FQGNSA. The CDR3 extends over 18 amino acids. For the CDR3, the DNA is TGTGCCAGCAGCTTATCCCGGGGACAGGACTCCTATAATTCACCCCTCCACTTT. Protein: CASSLSRGQDSYNSPLHF.

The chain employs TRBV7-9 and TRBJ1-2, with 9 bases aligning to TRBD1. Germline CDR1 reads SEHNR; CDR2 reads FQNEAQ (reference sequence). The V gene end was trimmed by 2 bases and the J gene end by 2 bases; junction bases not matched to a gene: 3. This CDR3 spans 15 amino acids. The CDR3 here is CASSLRDRGNYGYTF. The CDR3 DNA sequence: TGTGCCAGCAGCTTACGCGACAGGGGGAACTATGGCTACACCTTC. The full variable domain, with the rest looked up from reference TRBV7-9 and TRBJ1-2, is DTGVSQNPRHKITKRGQNVTFRCDPISEHNRLYWYRQTLGQGPEFLTYFQNEAQLEKSRLLSDRFSAERPKGSFSTLEIQRTEQGDSAMYLCASSLRDRGNYGYTFGSGTRLTVV.

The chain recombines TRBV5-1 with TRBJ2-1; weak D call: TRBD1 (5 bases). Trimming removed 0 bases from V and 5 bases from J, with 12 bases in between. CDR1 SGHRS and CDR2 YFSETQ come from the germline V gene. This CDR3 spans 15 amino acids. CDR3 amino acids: CASSLGGLQDNEQFF. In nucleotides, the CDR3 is TGCGCCAGCAGCTTGGGGGGCTTGCAGGACAATGAGCAGTTCTTC.

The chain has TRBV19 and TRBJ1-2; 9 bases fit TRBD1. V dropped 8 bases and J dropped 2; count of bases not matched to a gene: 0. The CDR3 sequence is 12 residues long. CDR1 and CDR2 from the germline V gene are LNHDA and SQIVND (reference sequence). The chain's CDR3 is CASDRGNYGYTF. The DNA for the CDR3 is TGTGCCAGTGACAGGGGGAACTATGGCTACACCTTC.

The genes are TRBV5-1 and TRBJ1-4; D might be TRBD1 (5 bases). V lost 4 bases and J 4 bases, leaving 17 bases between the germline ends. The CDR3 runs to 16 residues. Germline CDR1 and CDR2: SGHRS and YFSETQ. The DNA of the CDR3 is TGCGCCAGCAGCCTTCAGGGTCGGGGGAATAATGAAAAACTGTTTTTT. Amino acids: CASSLQGRGNNEKLFF.

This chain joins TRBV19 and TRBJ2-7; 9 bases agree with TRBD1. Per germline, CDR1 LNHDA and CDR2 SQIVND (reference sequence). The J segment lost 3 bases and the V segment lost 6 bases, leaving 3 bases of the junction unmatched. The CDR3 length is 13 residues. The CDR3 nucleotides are TGTGCCAGTAGGGGACAGGGCGACTACGAGCAGTACTTC. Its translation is CASRGQGDYEQYF.

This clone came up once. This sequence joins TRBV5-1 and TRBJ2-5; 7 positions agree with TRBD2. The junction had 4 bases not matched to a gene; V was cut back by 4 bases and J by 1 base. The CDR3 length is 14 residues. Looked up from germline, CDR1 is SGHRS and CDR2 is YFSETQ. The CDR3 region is CASSGEGTQETQYF. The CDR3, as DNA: TGCGCCAGCAGCGGGGAGGGGACCCAAGAGACCCAGTACTTC.